Below are 5 T cell receptor beta chains sequenced from a single sample in a study of cytomegalovirus exposure and HLA in healthy donors. PCR involved 60 Vbeta and 13 Jbeta primers. Data came from immunoSEQ multiplex PCR; TCRdb stores just in-frame clones and leaves some out. Seen here are tens of thousands of clones, approximately 81% observed once, and the top ten hold 1.2%. Sequencing was done on a sample of PBMCs. The source is a girl aged 2-10 years in good health and CMV-seropositive.

The chain recombines TRBV7-9 with TRBJ2-1; D is uncertain. V gave up 0 bases and J gave up 15 bases, with 12 bases separating them. Germline V gives CDR1 SEHNR, CDR2 FQNEAQ (reference sequence). This CDR3 is 12 amino acids long. CDR3 region: CASSLASLIPFF. In nucleotides, the CDR3 is TGTGCCAGCAGCTTAGCATCCCTAATTCCGTTCTTC.

Here the CDR3 reads CASSVVAGEFEQFF. The CDR3, as DNA: TGTGCCAGCAGCGTAGTTGCGGGAGAGTTTGAGCAGTTCTTC. The chain combines TRBV9 with TRBJ2-1, with 7 bases fitting TRBD2. The CDR3 sequence is 14 residues long. Germline CDR1 reads SGDLS; CDR2 reads YYNGEE. With V trimmed by 0 bases and J by 9 bases, 6 bases remained unmatched. Full variable domain (remainder filled in from reference TRBV9 and TRBJ2-1): DSGVTQTPKHLITATGQRVTLRCSPRSGDLSVYWYQQSLDQGLQFLIQYYNGEERAKGNILERFSAQQFPDLHSELNLSSLELGDSALYFCASSVVAGEFEQFFGPGTRLTVL.

The genes are TRBV4-2 and TRBJ2-5, with unresolved D. The length of the CDR3 is 14 residues. From germline, CDR1 is LGHNA and CDR2 YNFKEQ. V was clipped by 1 base and J by 3 bases, with 9 bases between them. CDR3 nucleotides: TGTGCCAGCAGCCAAGCTCTCTTAAAAGAGACCCAGTACTTC. It encodes CASSQALLKETQYF.

J is TRBJ2-7 and V is TRBV27; D perhaps matches TRBD2 (6 bases). Germline assignment: CDR1 MNHEY and CDR2 SMNVEV (reference sequence). V lost 3 bases to trimming and J lost 0 bases, with 12 bases between them. The CDR3 has 15 residues. CDR3 protein: CASSFRYGGSYEQYF. In DNA form, the CDR3 reads TGTGCCAGCAGTTTTCGATACGGGGGCTCCTACGAGCAGTACTTC.

J is TRBJ2-7 and V is TRBV29-1, with 10 bases aligning to TRBD1. This CDR3 region has 13 residues. The junction had 6 bases not matched to a gene; V was cut back by 4 bases and J by 6 bases. Germline values: CDR1 SQVTM, CDR2 ANQGSEA. CDR3 protein: CSVGDRGLIEQYF. CDR3 bases: TGCAGCGTTGGGGACAGGGGTCTCATCGAGCAGTACTTC.